Below, 10 T cell receptor beta chains from the same sample are listed, as sequenced in a study of cytomegalovirus exposure and HLA in healthy donors listed by TCRdb under 2017. Preparation of the library involved the immunoSEQ multiplex PCR assay. The multiplex PCR relied on a mix of 60 forward primers for TCR Vbeta segments and 13 reverse primers for TCR Jbeta segments. TCRdb stores this immuneACCESS table with in-frame sequences only. Part of the clones is absent; in the studies checked, under half of the shortfall reflects unresolved V genes, and no reason is known for the rest. In all, the sample holds tens of thousands of clones, and over 75% of those were seen once. Around a tenth of the sample is held by the ten biggest clonotypes. The sample consisted of PBMCs. These receptor sequences come from a female donor in good health and CMV-seronegative.

V and J are TRBV7-2 and TRBJ1-1, with unresolved D. Germline V gene lookup returns CDR1 SGHTA and CDR2 FQGNSA. Trimming took off 6 bases at V and 1 base at J, with 12 bases between the two ends. The CDR3 length is 14 residues. CDR3 loop: CASRKGVGNTEAFF. CDR3 in DNA: TGTGCCAGCAGAAAAGGAGTCGGGAACACTGAAGCTTTCTTT.

The CDR3 coding sequence is TGTGCCAGCAGCTTGGGCGCGGGGGGCACCTACGAGCAGTACTTC. Amino acids: CASSLGAGGTYEQYF. The J gene is TRBJ2-5, the V gene TRBV5-4, with 8 bases lining up with TRBD2. TRBJ2-7 matches the DNA end more closely, so the J call is doubtful. Germline V gene lookup returns CDR1 SGHNT and CDR2 YYREEE (reference sequence). The CDR3 is made up of 15 amino acids.

This rearrangement joins TRBV13 to TRBJ2-3, with a weak D call TRBD2 (7 bases). The V gene lost 5 bases and the J gene lost 3 bases, with 15 bases spanning the gap. The CDR3 consists of 15 residues. The germline CDR1 and CDR2 sequences are PRHDT and FYEKMQ (reference sequence). The CDR3 DNA reads as TGTGCCAGCAGCAGGGGGGGGAGGGGTACAGATACGCAGTATTTT. It encodes CASSRGGRGTDTQYF.

The V and J genes are TRBV10-3 and TRBJ1-2; tentative D call: TRBD1 (6 bases). The CDR3 has 11 amino acids. Germline V lookup: CDR1 ENHRY, CDR2 SYGVKD. The V end was cut by 8 bases, the J end by 3 bases, with 7 bases between. The CDR3 sequence is CAIGQHYGYTF. The CDR3 nucleotides read TGTGCCATCGGACAGCACTATGGCTACACCTTC.

The rearrangement links TRBV11-2 to TRBJ2-2, with 9 positions matching TRBD2. The CDR3 runs 17 residues. CDR1 is SGHAT and CDR2 is FQNNGV in the germline V gene. The ends lost 3 bases at V and 3 bases at J; junction bases unmatched: 8. CDR3 region: CASSLRRGGGDTGELFF. The CDR3 DNA is TGTGCCAGCAGCTTGCGTCGCGGGGGGGGAGACACCGGGGAGCTGTTTTTT.

This chain links TRBV19 with TRBJ2-4; D is possibly TRBD2 (5 bases). Germline assignment: CDR1 LNHDA and CDR2 SQIVND (reference sequence). The CDR3 length is 14 residues. The germline V and J ends were trimmed by 4 bases and 8 bases, with 15 bases remaining between them. CDR3 amino acids: CASSKWAAGDIQYF. CDR3 in DNA: TGTGCCAGTAGTAAGTGGGCCGCCGGGGACATTCAGTACTTC.

In DNA form, the CDR3 reads TGTGCCAGCAGTTCCCCGATTCGGCTAGCGGGCACAGATACGCAGTATTTT. Its protein is CASSSPIRLAGTDTQYF. The chain links TRBV28 to TRBJ2-3; 7 positions match TRBD2. Germline loops: CDR1 MDHEN, CDR2 SYDVKM. Unmatched junction bases numbered 11, after V lost 4 bases and J lost 1 base. This CDR3 is built from 17 residues. Combining the CDR3 with reference TRBV28 and TRBJ2-3 gives the whole variable domain DVKVTQSSRYLVKRTGEKVFLECVQDMDHENMFWYRQDPGLGLRLIYFSYDVKMKEKGDIPEGYSVSREKKERFSLILESASTNQTSMYLCASSSPIRLAGTDTQYFGPGTRLTVL.

The chain carries TRBV9 and TRBJ1-6; a weak D match, TRBD1 (6 bases). V was shortened by 0 bases and J by 6 bases, with 16 bases between the two germline ends. This CDR3 has 17 amino acids. CDR1 is SGDLS, CDR2 YYNGEE, per germline. The CDR3 here is CASSVGPPGVGNSPLHF. CDR3 DNA sequence: TGTGCCAGCAGCGTAGGGCCCCCAGGGGTGGGTAATTCACCCCTCCACTTT.

A few counts support this clone. This sequence joins TRBV5-1 and TRBJ1-2; D may be TRBD1 (6 bases). This CDR3 has 16 amino acids. Trimming shortened V by 3 bases and J by 5 bases, and 20 bases separated the two germline ends. The germline gives CDR1 SGHRS, CDR2 YFSETQ. The CDR3 is CASSSEGARGRYGYTF. DNA of the CDR3: TGCGCCAGCAGCTCCGAGGGTGCCAGGGGAAGATATGGCTACACCTTC.

Note on this clone: The junction does not match germline at one end; this may be a read error. The chain is built from TRBV10-3 and TRBJ2-5; D might be TRBD1 (7 bases). The CDR3 is made up of 15 amino acids. Germline values: CDR1 ENHRY, CDR2 SYGVKD. CDR3 nucleotides: TGTGCCATCAGTCTAGGACAGGACTACCAGGAGACCCAGTACTTC. It yields the protein CAISLGQDYQETQYF.